This TCR beta chain is drawn from a study of blood T cell repertoires in COVID-19. Study context: Whether acute or convalescent, the COVID-19 samples came from the United States, Italy and Spain. In each case, the material was cDNA or gDNA derived from T cells, B-cell-depleted T cells, or PBMCs.

Libraries were prepared by immunoSEQ multiplex PCR; TCRdb keeps only in-frame clonotypes and omits some of them. The sample consists of some 180,000 clones, 70% to 90% of them appearing once. J lost 4 bases, V lost 0 bases, and 4 bases had no gene match. Germline V gives CDR1 MGHRA, CDR2 YSYEKL. The CDR3 has 15 residues. The receptor's source is a man aged 60 to 75 with active or convalescent COVID-19. The chain combines TRBV4-1 with TRBJ2-3; TRBD2 aligns across 7 bases. Sequenced input: peripheral blood. CDR3 protein: CASSQDRGGADTQYF. CDR3 bases: TGCGCCAGCAGCCAAGATAGGGGAGGGGCAGATACGCAGTATTTT.